This T cell receptor beta chain was obtained from a study of regulatory T cells in long-lasting Graves disease. Whole-study results and caveats: Persistent disease favored TRBV28, TRBJ1-2 and TRBJ2-5.

Sequencing libraries for TCR beta were prepared with iRepertoire HTBI primers and Arm-PCR of CDR3 regions. TCRdb fed the multiplex PCR reads into MiXCR, producing one record per CDR3 protein. The sample gives about 460,000 distinct CDR3 sequences, approximately 23% of which show up once; over 10% is in the top ten. This clonotype showed up just a few times. Its antigen is still unknown. V lost 4 bases and J 0 bases, leaving 7 bases between the germline ends. CDR1 GTSNPN and CDR2 SVGIG come from the germline V gene (reference sequence). CDR3 length equals 12 residues. Time point specified: persistent/refractory GD, antithyroid drugs over 5 years with positive TRAb. PBMC-derived RNA was used for the TCR library. Patients came through an endocrinology department, and that department was in Xi'an, China.

The sequencing here drew on peripheral blood mononuclear cells (PBMCs), taken when the disease was refractory, from a patient treated with antithyroid drugs. The genes are TRBV30 and TRBJ2-7; D is ambiguous. The receptor comes from a female donor with Graves disease. In nucleotides, the CDR3 is TGTGCCTGGAACCGGGCCTCCTACGAGCAGTACTTC. It translates to CAWNRASYEQYF.